What follows are 3 T cell receptor beta chains derived from one specimen sequenced in a study of T cells in Graves' hyperthyroidism and ophthalmopathy. TCR beta CDR3 regions were amplified from RNA. HTBI primers were the set used in a first-round RT-PCR of the TCR CDR3. TCRdb redid the calling of the multiplex PCR reads with MiXCR, one entry per CDR3 protein. The sample lists around 600,000 distinct CDR3 sequences, approximately 14% seen once, with approximately 7% in the top ten. Sequenced input: blood. All receptors derive from a woman aged 25 to 39 with Graves' hyperthyroidism.

The chain employs TRBV24-1 and TRBJ1-2; no clear D gene. CDR1 and CDR2 (germline): KGHDR, SFDVKD. The CDR3 contains 13 residues. Trimming removed 2 bases at V and 2 bases at J, with 5 bases between. CDR3 bases: TGTGCCACCAGTGATTGGCGGAACTATGGCTACACCTTC. Protein product: CATSDWRNYGYTF.

This clonotype turned up a few times. The chain joins TRBV28 to TRBJ2-2; 8 bases are a match to TRBD1. CDR1 is MDHEN and CDR2 is SYDVKM in the germline V gene. CDR3 length: 14 amino acids. The J segment lost 5 bases and the V segment lost 8 bases, leaving 7 bases of the junction unmatched. CDR3 DNA sequence: TGTGCCAGCGTGCCAGGGGGCACTACCGGGGAGCTGTTTTTT. Residues: CASVPGGTTGELFF.

This clonotype was seen many times. The chain is built from TRBV2 and TRBJ2-1; 10 bases agree with TRBD2. The V segment lost 8 bases and the J segment 5 bases; nucleotides outside the gene matches: 18. This CDR3 region has 18 residues. Germline V gene sequence: CDR1 SNHLY, CDR2 FYNNEI. CDR3 residues: CASCPTLLAGVMDNEQFF. The CDR3 DNA reads TGTGCCAGCTGCCCCACCCTGCTAGCGGGAGTCATGGACAATGAGCAGTTCTTC.